This T cell receptor (beta chain) comes out of a study of CXCR3-negative and CXCR3-positive naive CD8 T cells. Overall study: Every library held about 1.5 +/- 0.3 million TRB reads, and the total came to around 150 million.

This CDR3 has 15 residues. Germline V CDR1 and CDR2: SGHTA, FQGNSA. As regards this clonotype: Its target is not known.

Study outcomes and limitations: Similar TRBV-TRBJ gene usage was seen in naive CXCR3-negative and CXCR3-positive cells, but not in memory cells. Sequencing showed both naive subsets with comparably high diversity, and memory CD8+ cells much lower.

Each TRB cDNA library was prepared by 5' RACE (with UMI labels). TCRdb reprocessed the 5' RACE reads, with one entry per CDR3 protein and no DNA. The sample table includes fewer than 95,000 distinct CDR3 sequences. The chain couples TRBV7-2 to TRBJ1-2; TCRdb picks TRBD1, but there is no DNA to check that call. The clonotype comes from a human donor in good health. Some clones in this sample may be carry-over from other donors' samples. Specimen: naive CXCR3- CD8+ T cells from blood. Stated subset: CD45RO-CCR7+CD27+CD95- naive CD8+ T cells lacking CXCR3 (TNR3-). The CDR3 loop is CASSLGPAGGDGYTF.